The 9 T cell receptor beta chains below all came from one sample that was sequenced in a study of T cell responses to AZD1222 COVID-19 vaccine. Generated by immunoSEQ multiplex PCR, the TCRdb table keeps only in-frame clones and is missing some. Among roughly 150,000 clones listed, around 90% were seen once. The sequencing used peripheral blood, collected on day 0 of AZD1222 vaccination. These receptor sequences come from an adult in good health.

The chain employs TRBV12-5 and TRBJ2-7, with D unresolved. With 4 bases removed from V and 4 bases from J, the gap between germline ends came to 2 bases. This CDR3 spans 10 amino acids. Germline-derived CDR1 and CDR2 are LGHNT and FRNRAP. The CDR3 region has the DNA TGTGCTAGTGGTTCATACGAGCAGTACTTC. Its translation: CASGSYEQYF.

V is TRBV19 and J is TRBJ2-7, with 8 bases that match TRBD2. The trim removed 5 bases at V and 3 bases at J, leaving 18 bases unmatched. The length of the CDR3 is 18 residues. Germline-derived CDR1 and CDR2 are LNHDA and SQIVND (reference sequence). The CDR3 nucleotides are TGTGCCAGTAGTGCCCGATCAACTTTAGCGGGGAGGCACTACGAGCAGTACTTC. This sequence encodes CASSARSTLAGRHYEQYF.

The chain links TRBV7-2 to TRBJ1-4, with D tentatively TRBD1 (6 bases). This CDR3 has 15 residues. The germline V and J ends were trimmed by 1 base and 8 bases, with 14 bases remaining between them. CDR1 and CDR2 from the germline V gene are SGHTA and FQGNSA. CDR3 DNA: TGTGCCAGCAGCTTAGACCAGGGGCTGGGGGAAAAACTGTTTTTT. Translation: CASSLDQGLGEKLFF.

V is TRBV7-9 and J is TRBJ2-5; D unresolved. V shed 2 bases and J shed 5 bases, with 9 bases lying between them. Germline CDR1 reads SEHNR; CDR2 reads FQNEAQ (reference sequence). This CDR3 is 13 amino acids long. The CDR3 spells CASSLTLGETQYF. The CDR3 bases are TGTGCCAGCAGCTTAACCCTCGGGGAGACCCAGTACTTC. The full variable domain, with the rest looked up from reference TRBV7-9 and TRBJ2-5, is DTGVSQNPRHKITKRGQNVTFRCDPISEHNRLYWYRQTLGQGPEFLTYFQNEAQLEKSRLLSDRFSAERPKGSFSTLEIQRTEQGDSAMYLCASSLTLGETQYFGPGTRLLVL.

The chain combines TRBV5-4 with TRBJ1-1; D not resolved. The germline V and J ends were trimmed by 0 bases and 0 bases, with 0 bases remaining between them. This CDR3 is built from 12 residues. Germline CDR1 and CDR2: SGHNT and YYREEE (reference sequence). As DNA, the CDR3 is TGTGCCAGCAGCTTGGTGAACACTGAAGCTTTCTTT. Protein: CASSLVNTEAFF.

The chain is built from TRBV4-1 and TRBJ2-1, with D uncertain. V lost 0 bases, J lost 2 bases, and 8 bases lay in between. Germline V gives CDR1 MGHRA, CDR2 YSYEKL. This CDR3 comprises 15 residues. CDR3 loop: CASSQEVYTYNEQFF. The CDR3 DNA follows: TGCGCCAGCAGCCAAGAGGTGTATACCTACAATGAGCAGTTCTTC.

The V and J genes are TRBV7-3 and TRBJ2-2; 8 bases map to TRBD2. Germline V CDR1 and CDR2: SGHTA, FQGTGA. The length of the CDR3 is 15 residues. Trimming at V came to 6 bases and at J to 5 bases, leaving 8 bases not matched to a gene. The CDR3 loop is CASSFSLAGTGELFF. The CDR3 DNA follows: TGTGCCAGCAGTTTTTCCCTAGCGGGTACCGGGGAGCTGTTTTTT.

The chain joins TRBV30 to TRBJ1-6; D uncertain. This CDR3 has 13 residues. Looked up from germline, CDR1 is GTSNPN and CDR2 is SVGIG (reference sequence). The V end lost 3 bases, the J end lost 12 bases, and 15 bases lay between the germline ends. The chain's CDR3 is CAWSPSRSLPLHF. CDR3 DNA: TGTGCCTGGAGCCCCTCCCGAAGCTTACCCCTCCACTTT.

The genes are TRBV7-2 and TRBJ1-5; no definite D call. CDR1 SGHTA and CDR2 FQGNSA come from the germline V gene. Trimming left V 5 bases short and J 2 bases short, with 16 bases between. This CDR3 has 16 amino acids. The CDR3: CASSTLSHRGNQPQHF. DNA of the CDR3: TGTGCCAGCAGCACCCTCTCCCATAGGGGCAATCAGCCCCAGCATTTT.